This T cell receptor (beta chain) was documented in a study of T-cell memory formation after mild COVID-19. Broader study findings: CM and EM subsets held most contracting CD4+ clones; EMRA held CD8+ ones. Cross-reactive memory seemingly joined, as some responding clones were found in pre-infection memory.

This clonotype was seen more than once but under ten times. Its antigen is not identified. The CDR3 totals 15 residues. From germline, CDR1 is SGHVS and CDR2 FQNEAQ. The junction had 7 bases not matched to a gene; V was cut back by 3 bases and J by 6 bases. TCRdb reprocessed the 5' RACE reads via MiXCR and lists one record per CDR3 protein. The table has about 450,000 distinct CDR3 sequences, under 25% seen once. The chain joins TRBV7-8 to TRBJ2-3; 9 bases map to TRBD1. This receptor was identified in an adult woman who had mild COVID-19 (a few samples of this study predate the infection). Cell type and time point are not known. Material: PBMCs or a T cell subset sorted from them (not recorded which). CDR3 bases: TGTGCCAGCAGCTTGGGACAGGGAGTAGTGGATACGCAGTATTTT. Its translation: CASSLGQGVVDTQYF.